The clone carrying this T cell receptor (beta chain) was recorded a few times. Its target is unknown. The sample comes from a study of cytotoxic CD8 clonotypes in ibrutinib-treated CLL. Across the whole study: Partial response was seen in approximately 24 patients and complete response in 2; after median around 72 months, approximately 15 stayed remitted, some twelve progressed. Following treatment for a median around twelve months, range 6 to 36, response samples were then taken.

Around 2 micrograms of genomic DNA (from cryopreserved PBMCs) were used for TCR beta libraries. General study points: With treatment, public clonotypes, which were uncommon, either contracted or remained stable.

The repertoire was sequenced with immunoSEQ multiplex PCR; TCRdb's copy has only in-frame clones and lacks some. The sample includes 100,000 or so clones, roughly 57% of them seen just once. V lost 3 bases to trimming and J lost 0 bases; unmatched junction nucleotides: 0. The germline V gene encodes CDR1 SGHTA and CDR2 FQGNSA. This CDR3 is 15 amino acids long. The V and J genes are TRBV7-2 and TRBJ1-3; 9 nucleotides match TRBD1. Sequences were derived from PBMCs, sampled after 24 months of ibrutinib treatment. The origin of this receptor is a human donor with chronic lymphocytic leukemia. Written as DNA, the CDR3 is TGTGCCAGCAGCTTGACAGGGGGCTCTGGAAACACCATATATTTT. Protein sequence: CASSLTGGSGNTIYF.